Below, 3 T cell receptor beta chains from the same sample are listed, as sequenced in a study of lymphopenia after photon versus proton radiotherapy. Sequenced by immunoSEQ multiplex PCR; TCRdb stores in-frame clones only, minus some. This sample yields more than 80,000 clones, of which around four fifths are seen a single time; approximately 1.3% belongs to the top ten. Sequencing was performed on peripheral blood, taken from a patient treated with proton-based radiotherapy. All receptors come from a man between 60 and 75 years old with pancreatic cancer.

The V and J genes are TRBV10-3 and TRBJ2-1; 11 bases match TRBD1. V was clipped by 6 bases and J by 9 bases; unmatched bases: 7. CDR1 is ENHRY, CDR2 SYGVKD, per germline. The CDR3 length is 14 residues. In DNA, the CDR3 is TGTGCCATCAGCGGGACAGGGGGGCAGTCTGAGCAGTTCTTC. It codes for CAISGTGGQSEQFF.

The rearrangement links TRBV19 to TRBJ1-1; D perhaps matches TRBD1 (6 bases). CDR3 length equals 15 residues. V dropped 5 bases and J dropped 4 bases, with 17 bases sitting between them. CDR1 is LNHDA and CDR2 is SQIVND in the germline V gene (reference sequence). The DNA of the CDR3 is TGTGCCAGTAGTGGGTACAGGGTAATAGGCACTGAAGCTTTCTTT. This gives the protein CASSGYRVIGTEAFF.

The gene calls are TRBV29-1 and TRBJ1-4, with 7 bases that match TRBD1. Germline V CDR1 and CDR2: SQVTM, ANQGSEA. V was clipped by 6 bases and J by 1 base; unmatched bases: 2. This CDR3 spans 13 amino acids. CDR3 sequence reads: CSVYRGTNEKLFF. CDR3 in DNA: TGCAGCGTGTACAGGGGAACTAATGAAAAACTGTTTTTT.